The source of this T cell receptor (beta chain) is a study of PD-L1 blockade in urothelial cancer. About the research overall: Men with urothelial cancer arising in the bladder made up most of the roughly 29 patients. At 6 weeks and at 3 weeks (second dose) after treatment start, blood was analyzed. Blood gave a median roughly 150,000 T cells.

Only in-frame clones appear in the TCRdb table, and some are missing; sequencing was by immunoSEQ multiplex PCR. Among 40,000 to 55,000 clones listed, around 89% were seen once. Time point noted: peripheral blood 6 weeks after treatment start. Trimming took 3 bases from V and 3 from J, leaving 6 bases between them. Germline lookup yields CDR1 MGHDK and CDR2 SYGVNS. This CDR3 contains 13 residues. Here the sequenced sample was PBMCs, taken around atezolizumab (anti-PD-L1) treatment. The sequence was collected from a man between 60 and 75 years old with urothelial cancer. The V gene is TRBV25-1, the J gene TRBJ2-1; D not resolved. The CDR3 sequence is CASSDFRYNEQFF. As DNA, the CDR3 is TGTGCCAGCAGTGACTTCCGCTACAATGAGCAGTTCTTC.